A selection of T cell receptor beta chains follows, all from one sample in a study of tissue T cells after allogeneic stem cell transplantation. The repertoire was sequenced with immunoSEQ multiplex PCR; TCRdb's copy has only in-frame clones and lacks some. The table records roughly 3,100 clones, around two thirds of them present only once. The sample here was descending colon tissue, taken at autopsy. The receptors originated from an older male patient with steroid-refractory graft-versus-host disease after an allogeneic stem cell transplant. Some T cells here may be from the graft donor. Each CDR3 is given with its conserved first and last residue. D genes are given only for firm matches. Only some rows state a clone size, as once, few, many or a class for expanded clones.

abundance: few; j_gene: TRBJ2-3; d_gene: TRBD2; v_gene: TRBV9; CDR3nt: TGTGCCAGCAGCCCTAGCGGGGGCGGAACAGATACGCAGTATTTT; CDR3aa: CASSPSGGGTDTQYF
abundance: .; j_gene: TRBJ1-4; d_gene: .; v_gene: TRBV6-6; CDR3nt: TGTGCCAGCAGTCGGACGGACCGATGGGAAAAACTGTTTTTT; CDR3aa: CASSRTDRWEKLFF
abundance: .; j_gene: TRBJ2-7; d_gene: .; v_gene: TRBV7-9; CDR3nt: TGTGCCAGCAGCTTAGCAATAAGTCAGGTCTACGAGCAGTACTTC; CDR3aa: CASSLAISQVYEQYF
abundance: .; j_gene: TRBJ2-5; d_gene: TRBD2; v_gene: TRBV29-1; CDR3nt: TGCAGCGTTGAATTCCAGCGGGGGGGCTCGAGTCAAGAGACCCAGTACTTC; CDR3aa: CSVEFQRGGSSQETQYF
abundance: .; j_gene: TRBJ1-5; d_gene: .; v_gene: TRBV5-5; CDR3nt: TGTGCCAGCAGCTCAGGAGGCAATCAGCCCCAGCATTTT; CDR3aa: CASSSGGNQPQHF
abundance: few; j_gene: TRBJ2-7; d_gene: TRBD1; v_gene: TRBV6-5; CDR3nt: TGTGCCAGCAGTTCACAGGGGACGGGCTACGAGCAGTACTTC; CDR3aa: CASSSQGTGYEQYF
abundance: .; j_gene: TRBJ1-5; d_gene: .; v_gene: TRBV7-2; CDR3nt: TGTGCCAGCAGCTCTCGGGGCGATCAGCCCCAGCATTTT; CDR3aa: CASSSRGDQPQHF
abundance: .; j_gene: TRBJ1-2; d_gene: TRBD1; v_gene: TRBV5-1; CDR3nt: TGCGCCAGCAGCTTGGCCGGGACAGCCTATGGCTACACCTTC; CDR3aa: CASSLAGTAYGYTF
abundance: few; j_gene: TRBJ1-5; d_gene: .; v_gene: TRBV12-3/TRBV12-4; CDR3nt: TGTGCCAGCAGAGGAGGCTATCAGCCCCAGCATTTT; CDR3aa: CASRGGYQPQHF
abundance: few; j_gene: TRBJ2-7; d_gene: .; v_gene: TRBV7-9; CDR3nt: TGTGCCAGCAGCTTAGAGGTGAGCAGGCGACCCTACGAGCAGTACTTC; CDR3aa: CASSLEVSRRPYEQYF
abundance: few; j_gene: TRBJ1-6; d_gene: .; v_gene: TRBV7-8; CDR3nt: TGTGCCAGCAGCCAGGGTACCTCACCCCTCCACTTT; CDR3aa: CASSQGTSPLHF
abundance: few; j_gene: TRBJ1-1; d_gene: .; v_gene: TRBV27; CDR3nt: TGTGCCAGCAGTTTAAATCGGGGAGGACTGTATGAAGCTTTCTTT; CDR3aa: CASSLNRGGLYEAFF
abundance: .; j_gene: TRBJ1-2; d_gene: .; v_gene: TRBV9; CDR3nt: TGTGCCAGCTCTATGGACAGTAACTATGGCTACACCTTC; CDR3aa: CASSMDSNYGYTF
abundance: .; j_gene: TRBJ2-1; d_gene: TRBD2; v_gene: TRBV3-1/TRBV3-2; CDR3nt: TGTGCCAGCAGCCAAGATGGGCTAGCGGGGGGGCCGAGAGAGCAGTTCTTC; CDR3aa: CASSQDGLAGGPREQFF
abundance: large; j_gene: TRBJ1-6; d_gene: .; v_gene: TRBV6-2/TRBV6-3; CDR3nt: TGTGCCAGCAGTCGGTGGGCCCAGGGAGATTCACCCCTCCACTTT; CDR3aa: CASSRWAQGDSPLHF
abundance: once; j_gene: TRBJ1-1; d_gene: .; v_gene: TRBV5-1; CDR3nt: TGCGCCAGCAGCCGGGAAATGCGGGCTGAAGCTTTCTTT; CDR3aa: CASSREMRAEAFF
abundance: .; j_gene: TRBJ2-2; d_gene: TRBD2; v_gene: TRBV7-8; CDR3nt: TGTGCCAGCAGCTTAGATAAACTAGCGGGGGCCGGGGAGCTGTTTTTT; CDR3aa: CASSLDKLAGAGELFF
abundance: .; j_gene: TRBJ1-1; d_gene: .; v_gene: TRBV4-3; CDR3nt: TGCGCCAGCAGCCAAGTTGGGGACCTGAATGGGGCAGCTTTCTTT; CDR3aa: CASSQVGDLNGAAFF
abundance: .; j_gene: TRBJ1-6; d_gene: .; v_gene: TRBV5-5; CDR3nt: TGTGCCAGCAGCTTGCAGGGAAATTCACCCCTCCACTTT; CDR3aa: CASSLQGNSPLHF
abundance: .; j_gene: TRBJ2-7; d_gene: .; v_gene: TRBV4-3; CDR3nt: TGCGCCAGCAGCCAAGGGGAGGACCCTCTCTACGAGCAGTACTTC; CDR3aa: CASSQGEDPLYEQYF
abundance: .; j_gene: TRBJ2-7; d_gene: TRBD1; v_gene: TRBV7-9; CDR3nt: TGTGCCAGCAGCTTAGGGACAGGGGGCCCGCAGTACTTC; CDR3aa: CASSLGTGGPQYF
abundance: few; j_gene: TRBJ1-2; d_gene: .; v_gene: TRBV6-2/TRBV6-3; CDR3nt: TGTGCCAGCAGTCTTCCCTCTAGCGCAAGTAACTATGGCTACACCTTC; CDR3aa: CASSLPSSASNYGYTF
abundance: .; j_gene: TRBJ1-4; d_gene: TRBD1; v_gene: TRBV4-1; CDR3nt: TGCGCCAGCAGCCACACCAGGTACGGGACAGGAGAAAAACTGTTTTTT; CDR3aa: CASSHTRYGTGEKLFF
abundance: .; j_gene: TRBJ2-5; d_gene: .; v_gene: TRBV5-1; CDR3nt: TGCGCCAGCAGCTCCCACGGACAGTCCGGCGGGGAGACCCAGTACTTC; CDR3aa: CASSSHGQSGGETQYF
abundance: .; j_gene: TRBJ1-3; d_gene: .; v_gene: TRBV7-3; CDR3nt: TGTGCCAGCAGCTCAATTACAGGGAACACCATATATTTT; CDR3aa: CASSSITGNTIYF
abundance: .; j_gene: TRBJ1-6; d_gene: TRBD1; v_gene: TRBV29-1; CDR3nt: TGCAGCGTTCAGGACAGGCCTGGGTCACCCCTCCACTTT; CDR3aa: CSVQDRPGSPLHF